This is a list of T cell receptor beta chains from one sample in a study of tumor-infiltrating lymphocytes in oesophageal squamous cell carcinoma. TCRdb itself ran the PCR reads through MiXCR, one entry per CDR3 protein. The data show approximately 22,000 distinct CDR3 sequences, with roughly a third seen just once and approximately 20% held by the top ten. The sequenced material came from esophageal tumor tissue. These receptors were taken from a female donor with esophageal squamous cell carcinoma. The CDR3 runs from the conserved cysteine through the conserved F or W. Fields, in order: clone size, D gene, V gene, J gene, CDR3 DNA, CDR3 protein. D genes are given only for firm matches. Clone size is given for some rows only: seen once, a few or many times, or a class if the clone is expanded.

clone size: .; D gene: .; V gene: TRBV28; J gene: TRBJ2-3; CDR3 DNA: TGTGCCAGCAGTTTATCCACTTTAGGGGCTAGAGATACGCAGTATTTT; CDR3 protein: CASSLSTLGARDTQYF
clone size: .; D gene: TRBD2; V gene: TRBV7-2; J gene: TRBJ2-1; CDR3 DNA: TGTGCCAGCAGCCCTAGCGGGGGTTCCTACAATGAGCAGTTCTTC; CDR3 protein: CASSPSGGSYNEQFF
clone size: many; D gene: TRBD2; V gene: TRBV19; J gene: TRBJ2-7; CDR3 DNA: TGTGCCAGTAGTATAGGGTATAGCGGGAGTGTCGAGCAGTACTTC; CDR3 protein: CASSIGYSGSVEQYF
clone size: few; D gene: .; V gene: TRBV18; J gene: TRBJ2-1; CDR3 DNA: TGTGCCAGCTCACCGAGGAGAAATGCCTACAATGAGCAGTTCTTC; CDR3 protein: CASSPRRNAYNEQFF
clone size: .; D gene: .; V gene: TRBV7-3; J gene: TRBJ2-1; CDR3 DNA: TGTGCCAGCAGCTTAAACCCCCGGGGGAGCTCCTACAATGAGCAGTTCTTC; CDR3 protein: CASSLNPRGSSYNEQFF
clone size: .; D gene: .; V gene: TRBV6-1; J gene: TRBJ2-7; CDR3 DNA: TGTGCCAGCAAGAAAGGGGAAGGCGAGCAGTACTTC; CDR3 protein: CASKKGEGEQYF
clone size: .; D gene: TRBD2; V gene: TRBV7-9; J gene: TRBJ2-1; CDR3 DNA: TGTGCCAGCAGCTTCACTAGCGGGAGCTACGAGCAGTTCTTC; CDR3 protein: CASSFTSGSYEQFF
clone size: .; D gene: .; V gene: TRBV6-8; J gene: TRBJ2-1; CDR3 DNA: TGTGCCAGCAGTTACGATTACCGCTACAATGAGCAGTTCTTC; CDR3 protein: CASSYDYRYNEQFF
clone size: medium-sized; D gene: TRBD1; V gene: TRBV6-1; J gene: TRBJ1-2; CDR3 DNA: TGTGCCAGCGGAGTTCAACAGGGGGCGAGTCAAGGCTACACCTTC; CDR3 protein: CASGVQQGASQGYTF
clone size: .; D gene: .; V gene: TRBV2; J gene: TRBJ2-1; CDR3 DNA: TGTGCCAGCACCCTCCAGTATTACAATGAGCAGTTCTTC; CDR3 protein: CASTLQYYNEQFF
clone size: many; D gene: TRBD2; V gene: TRBV2; J gene: TRBJ2-1; CDR3 DNA: TGTGCCAGCAGTCGGACTAGCGCCTCCTACAATGAGCAGTTCTTC; CDR3 protein: CASSRTSASYNEQFF
clone size: many; D gene: .; V gene: TRBV28; J gene: TRBJ2-5; CDR3 DNA: TGTGCCAGCAGTTTACTACTAGCACAAGAGACCCAGTACTTC; CDR3 protein: CASSLLLAQETQYF
clone size: .; D gene: TRBD1; V gene: TRBV10-3; J gene: TRBJ1-2; CDR3 DNA: TGTGTCACCGGGGACAGCTTCTATGGCTACACCTTC; CDR3 protein: CVTGDSFYGYTF
clone size: .; D gene: TRBD2; V gene: TRBV20-1; J gene: TRBJ2-7; CDR3 DNA: TGCAGTGCGACCGGGACTAGCGGGGGCTCGTATTACAATGAGCAGTACTTC; CDR3 protein: CSATGTSGGSYYNEQYF
clone size: .; D gene: TRBD2; V gene: TRBV5-1; J gene: TRBJ2-2; CDR3 DNA: TGCGCCAGCAGCCTAAGGACTAGCGGGAGCGGTACCGGGGAGCTGTTTTTT; CDR3 protein: CASSLRTSGSGTGELFF
clone size: .; D gene: TRBD1; V gene: TRBV11-2; J gene: TRBJ2-3; CDR3 DNA: TGTGCCAGCAGCTCGCAGGGGGCGAATTCTGCAGATACGCAGTATTTT; CDR3 protein: CASSSQGANSADTQYF
clone size: .; D gene: .; V gene: TRBV27; J gene: TRBJ2-3; CDR3 DNA: TGTGCCAGCAGTTTATCGAGGGTGGATACGCAGTATTTT; CDR3 protein: CASSLSRVDTQYF
clone size: many; D gene: .; V gene: TRBV5-6; J gene: TRBJ2-7; CDR3 DNA: TGTGCCAGCAGCTTGGGGTCGGGACATCTGTACGAGCAGTACTTC; CDR3 protein: CASSLGSGHLYEQYF
clone size: .; D gene: .; V gene: TRBV6-1; J gene: TRBJ2-1; CDR3 DNA: TGTGCCAGCAGTGAGGGTTCCGCGGGGCGCAGCTCCTACAATGAGCAGTTCTTC; CDR3 protein: CASSEGSAGRSSYNEQFF
clone size: .; D gene: .; V gene: TRBV6-1; J gene: TRBJ2-1; CDR3 DNA: TGTGCCAGCAGTGAAGGGTTAAGGAGCAATGAGCAGTTCTTC; CDR3 protein: CASSEGLRSNEQFF